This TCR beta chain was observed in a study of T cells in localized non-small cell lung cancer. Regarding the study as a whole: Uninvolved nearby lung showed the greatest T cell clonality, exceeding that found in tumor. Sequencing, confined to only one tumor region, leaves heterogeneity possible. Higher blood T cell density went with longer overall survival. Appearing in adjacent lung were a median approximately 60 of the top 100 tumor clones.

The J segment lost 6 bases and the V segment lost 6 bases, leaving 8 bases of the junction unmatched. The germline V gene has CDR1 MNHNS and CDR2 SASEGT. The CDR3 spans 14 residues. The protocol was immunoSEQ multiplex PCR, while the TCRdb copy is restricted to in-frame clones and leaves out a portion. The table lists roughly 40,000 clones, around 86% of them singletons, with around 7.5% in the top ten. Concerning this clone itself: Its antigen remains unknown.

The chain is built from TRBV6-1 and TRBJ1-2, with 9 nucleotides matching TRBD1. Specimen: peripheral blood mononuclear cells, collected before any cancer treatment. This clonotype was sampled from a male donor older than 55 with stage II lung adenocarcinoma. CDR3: CASRMGDREHGYTF. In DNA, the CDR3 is TGTGCCAGCAGGATGGGGGACAGGGAACATGGCTACACCTTC.